Listed below are T cell receptor beta chains from one sample, sequenced in a study of OX40 agonist ivuxolimab in advanced cancers. Only in-frame clones appear in the TCRdb table, and some are missing; sequencing was by immunoSEQ multiplex PCR. The data show around 77,000 clones, over 85% seen once. Sequences were derived from CD4+ or CD8+ T cells sorted from blood, sampled in a trial of the OX40 agonist ivuxolimab. The source of these receptors is an adult with an advanced solid tumor such as melanoma, head and neck, liver or kidney cancer. Both conserved end residues are part of each CDR3. The D gene is left open where the match is weak. Size is omitted from some rows. Given values are once, few, many or a class for expanded clones.

size: NA
J: TRBJ2-1
D: NA
V: TRBV2
CDR3: CASSKDRSSYNEQFF
DNA: TGTGCCAGCAGTAAGGACCGAAGCTCCTACAATGAGCAGTTCTTC

size: NA
J: TRBJ2-3
D: NA
V: TRBV29-1
CDR3: CSVEQYGTVTDTQYF
DNA: TGCAGCGTTGAACAGTACGGGACGGTCACAGATACGCAGTATTTT

size: NA
J: TRBJ2-3
D: TRBD1
V: TRBV5-1
CDR3: CASSLVTGARDTQYF
DNA: TGCGCCAGCAGCTTGGTGACAGGGGCGAGAGATACGCAGTATTTT

size: NA
J: TRBJ2-3
D: TRBD2
V: TRBV30
CDR3: CAWSHRAGAADTQYF
DNA: TGTGCCTGGAGTCACAGAGCGGGAGCCGCAGATACGCAGTATTTT

size: NA
J: TRBJ2-7
D: NA
V: TRBV21-1
CDR3: CAILPLWTGGMYEQYF
DNA: TGTGCCATCCTGCCCCTGTGGACAGGGGGTATGTACGAGCAGTACTTC

size: NA
J: TRBJ1-5
D: TRBD1
V: TRBV7-2
CDR3: CASSPQGSNQPQHF
DNA: TGTGCCAGCAGTCCACAGGGGAGCAATCAGCCCCAGCATTTT

size: NA
J: TRBJ1-5
D: TRBD1
V: TRBV7-4
CDR3: CASSLRGPNQPQHF
DNA: TGTGCCAGCAGCTTAAGGGGGCCCAATCAGCCCCAGCATTTT

size: once
J: TRBJ1-1
D: NA
V: TRBV27
CDR3: CASSLYSNFNTEAFF
DNA: TGTGCCAGCAGCCTATATTCGAACTTCAACACTGAAGCTTTCTTT

size: NA
J: TRBJ2-1
D: TRBD2
V: TRBV7-2
CDR3: CASSLARGRGTSGRVSYNEQFF
DNA: TGTGCCAGCAGCTTAGCGAGGGGTAGGGGGACTAGCGGGAGGGTTTCCTACAATGAGCAGTTCTTC

size: NA
J: TRBJ1-2
D: NA
V: TRBV4-3
CDR3: CASSQVQTVSYGYTF
DNA: TGCGCCAGCAGCCAAGTCCAGACAGTCTCCTATGGCTACACCTTC

size: few
J: TRBJ2-5
D: NA
V: TRBV6-5
CDR3: CASKGGVETQYF
DNA: TGTGCCAGCAAGGGGGGCGTAGAGACCCAGTACTTC

size: NA
J: TRBJ2-3
D: TRBD2
V: TRBV7-2
CDR3: CASSFIVAGEDTQYF
DNA: TGTGCCAGCAGCTTCATAGTAGCGGGAGAAGATACGCAGTATTTT

size: NA
J: TRBJ2-7
D: TRBD2
V: TRBV28
CDR3: CASIRSGSYEQYF
DNA: TGTGCCAGCATCCGTAGCGGGAGCTACGAGCAGTACTTC

size: NA
J: TRBJ2-2
D: NA
V: TRBV6-6
CDR3: CASRQGWTGTGELFF
DNA: TGTGCCAGCAGACAGGGCTGGACTGGCACCGGGGAGCTGTTTTTT

size: NA
J: TRBJ2-5
D: NA
V: TRBV18
CDR3: CASSPPTGSETQYF
DNA: TGTGCCAGCTCACCCCCAACAGGTTCAGAGACCCAGTACTTC

size: NA
J: TRBJ1-4
D: NA
V: TRBV30
CDR3: CAWGSGSEKLFF
DNA: TGTGCCTGGGGTTCAGGTTCTGAAAAACTGTTTTTT

size: NA
J: TRBJ2-1
D: TRBD2
V: TRBV14
CDR3: CASSQLAGGPYSNEQFF
DNA: TGTGCCAGCAGCCAACTAGCGGGAGGGCCATACAGTAATGAGCAGTTCTTC

size: NA
J: TRBJ2-3
D: NA
V: TRBV21-1
CDR3: CASSKEGQPTDTQYF
DNA: TGTGCCAGCAGCAAAGAGGGACAACCCACAGATACGCAGTATTTT

size: NA
J: TRBJ2-7
D: NA
V: TRBV6-5
CDR3: CASSYDGQLNEQYF
DNA: TGTGCCAGCAGTTACGACGGACAACTAAACGAGCAGTACTTC

size: once
J: TRBJ2-3
D: TRBD1
V: TRBV7-3
CDR3: CASSNGGQGRADTQYF
DNA: TGTGCCAGCAGCAACGGGGGACAGGGAAGGGCAGATACGCAGTATTTT

size: NA
J: TRBJ2-1
D: TRBD2
V: TRBV4-1
CDR3: CASSPSRGRTEQFF
DNA: TGCGCCAGCAGCCCCTCGCGGGGGAGAACTGAGCAGTTCTTC

size: NA
J: TRBJ2-5
D: TRBD1
V: TRBV5-1
CDR3: CASKLGTGGAETQYF
DNA: TGCGCCAGCAAGCTTGGTACAGGGGGCGCGGAGACCCAGTACTTC

size: NA
J: TRBJ2-5
D: NA
V: TRBV7-2
CDR3: CASDRGPQETQYF
DNA: TGTGCCAGCGATCGCGGGCCCCAAGAGACCCAGTACTTC

size: once
J: TRBJ2-2
D: TRBD2
V: TRBV6-5
CDR3: CASSLNLAGVTGELFF
DNA: TGTGCCAGCAGTTTGAATCTAGCGGGAGTCACCGGGGAGCTGTTTTTT

size: NA
J: TRBJ2-5
D: TRBD1
V: TRBV10-3
CDR3: CAIRAALVPGQGQETQYF
DNA: TGTGCCATCAGGGCCGCGCTAGTCCCGGGACAGGGCCAAGAGACCCAGTACTTC

size: NA
J: TRBJ1-5
D: TRBD1
V: TRBV4-2
CDR3: CASSQVGGAGQPQHF
DNA: TGTGCCAGCAGCCAAGTAGGGGGCGCAGGACAGCCCCAGCATTTT

size: NA
J: TRBJ2-4
D: NA
V: TRBV11-2
CDR3: CASSSQGSAKNIQYF
DNA: TGTGCCAGCAGCTCCCAGGGGTCTGCCAAAAACATTCAGTACTTC

size: NA
J: TRBJ2-5
D: TRBD1
V: TRBV5-1
CDR3: CASSWTGGVKETQYF
DNA: TGCGCCAGCAGCTGGACAGGGGGCGTGAAAGAGACCCAGTACTTC

size: NA
J: TRBJ1-2
D: NA
V: TRBV19
CDR3: CASNSRVLGYTF
DNA: TGTGCCAGTAATTCAAGGGTCCTTGGCTACACCTTC

size: once
J: TRBJ2-3
D: NA
V: TRBV6-6
CDR3: CATGESADTQYF
DNA: TGTGCCACGGGCGAGTCGGCAGATACGCAGTATTTT

size: NA
J: TRBJ1-2
D: NA
V: TRBV21-1
CDR3: CASSKAETGYTF
DNA: TGTGCCAGCAGCAAAGCGGAGACTGGCTACACCTTC

size: NA
J: TRBJ1-3
D: NA
V: TRBV28
CDR3: CASLMSSGNTIYF
DNA: TGTGCCAGCCTCATGTCCTCTGGAAACACCATATATTTT

size: NA
J: TRBJ1-3
D: NA
V: TRBV18
CDR3: CASSPAGSGNTIYF
DNA: TGTGCCAGCTCACCAGCGGGATCTGGAAACACCATATATTTT